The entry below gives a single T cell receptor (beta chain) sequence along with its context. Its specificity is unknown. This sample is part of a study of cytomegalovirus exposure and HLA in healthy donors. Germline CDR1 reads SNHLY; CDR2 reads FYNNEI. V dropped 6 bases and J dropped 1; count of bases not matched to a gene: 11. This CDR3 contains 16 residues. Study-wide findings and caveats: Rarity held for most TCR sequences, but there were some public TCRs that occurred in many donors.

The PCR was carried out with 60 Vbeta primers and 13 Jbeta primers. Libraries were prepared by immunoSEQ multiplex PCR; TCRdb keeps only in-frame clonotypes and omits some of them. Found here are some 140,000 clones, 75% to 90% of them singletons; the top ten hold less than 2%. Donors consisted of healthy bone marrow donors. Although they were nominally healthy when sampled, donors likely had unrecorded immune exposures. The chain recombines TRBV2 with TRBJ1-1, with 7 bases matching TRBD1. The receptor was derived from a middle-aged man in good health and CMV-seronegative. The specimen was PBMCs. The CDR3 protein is CASRAYVGTANTEAFF. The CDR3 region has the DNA TGTGCCAGCAGAGCGTACGTGGGGACAGCGAACACTGAAGCTTTCTTT.